This T cell receptor beta chain is drawn from a study of sequential checkpoint blockade in melanoma. Sequencing used immunoSEQ multiplex PCR; TCRdb keeps in-frame clones, though not all of them. The sample lists under 40,000 clones; more than 70% were seen once. The germline gives CDR1 SGHDT, CDR2 YYEEEE. The CDR3 runs 16 residues. V lost 0 bases to trimming and J lost 2 bases, with 15 bases between them. Treatment specified: randomized to nivolumab then ipilimumab (arm A) or the reverse (arm B). From thawed PBMCs, live CD3+CD8+ cells negative for CD19 and CD56 were sorted. This chain joins TRBV5-6 and TRBJ2-7; D unresolved. This clonotype was obtained from a human donor with melanoma. The sequencing here drew on CD8+ T cells sorted from blood (inferred from file names), taken from a patient given nivolumab and ipilimumab in sequence. CDR3 DNA: TGTGCCAGCAGCTTGGCCAATATGTGGGTAGCCTACGAGCAGTACGTC. Translated: CASSLANMWVAYEQYV.